This paragraph reports one TCR beta chain. Antigen unknown. A read error may explain this, as a much larger clone is one base away. Looked up from germline, CDR1 is SGHRS and CDR2 is YFSETQ. The CDR3 contains 16 residues. The entry originates in a study of T cells in Graves' hyperthyroidism and ophthalmopathy. About the study: Peripheral blood draws took place at initial diagnosis, ahead of any treatment. Overall study results and limits: A model using 13 V-J features told ophthalmopathy apart from stable hyperthyroidism.

It was RNA transcripts that yielded the amplified TCR beta CDR3 regions. HTBI primers were used for first-round RT-PCR of the TCR CDR3. In TCRdb, the multiplex PCR reads were re-called with MiXCR into one record per CDR3 protein. In the table there are 150,000 to 200,000 distinct CDR3 sequences, 17% of which are singletons. This clonotype was sampled from a woman aged 50 to 60 with Graves' hyperthyroidism. The chain recombines TRBV5-1 with TRBJ2-3; D is perhaps TRBD1 (6 bases). The sample was blood. The CDR3 loop reads CASSLVMGALTNTQYF. The CDR3 region has the DNA TGCGCCAGCAGCCTCGTCATGGGGGCCCTCACAAATACGCAGTATTTT.